The clone carrying this TCR beta chain was found a few times. These data originate in a study of T cells in Graves' hyperthyroidism and ophthalmopathy. From RNA transcripts, TCR beta CDR3 regions were amplified. With the HTBI primer set, the TCR CDR3 went through a first round of RT-PCR. Using its own MiXCR run on the multiplex PCR reads, TCRdb lists one record per CDR3 protein. The sample holds over 250,000 distinct CDR3 sequences, less than 30% seen once. CDR1 is MNHEY and CDR2 is SVGAGI in the germline V gene. The CDR3 sequence is 17 residues long. Trimming shortened V by 4 bases and J by 4 bases, and 22 bases separated the two germline ends.

Source material: blood. This sequence originates from a man between 40 and 49 years old with Graves' hyperthyroidism that later progressed to Graves' ophthalmopathy. This chain uses TRBV6-5 with TRBJ1-2, with a weak D call TRBD1 (6 bases). The CDR3 coding sequence is TGTGCCAGCAGTTCCGACAGGTCAACCCATTCGAGCTATGGCTACACCTTC. It codes for CASSSDRSTHSSYGYTF.